These 12 T cell receptor beta chains were sequenced from one sample in a study of shared clonotypes between healthy human individuals. Some clones are missing from TCRdb's copy, which holds only in-frame ones; the method was immunoSEQ multiplex PCR. The sample shows a few million clones, around 93% of them seen only once. The sequenced sample consisted of naive CD4+ T cells from PBMCs. Stated subset: CD45RA+ positively selected. These receptors all come from a man aged 18-30 years in good health. Some clones in this sample may be carry-over from other donors' samples.

The rearrangement uses TRBV2 and TRBJ1-1, with D maybe TRBD1 (5 bases). V was cut by 8 bases and J by 4 bases, with 17 bases left in between. In germline, CDR1 is SNHLY, CDR2 FYNNEI. This CDR3 is built from 14 residues. The CDR3 DNA reads as TGTGCCAGCGTAGGGGAGAGAGGAGGCACTGAAGCTTTCTTT. As protein: CASVGERGGTEAFF.

This chain uses TRBV15 with TRBJ2-2; no reliable D call. Trimming cost V 0 bases and J 6 bases, with 5 bases left between them. The CDR3 loop spans 13 amino acids. CDR1 and CDR2 from the germline V gene are LNHNV and YYDKDF (reference sequence). The CDR3 sequence: CATSREVSGELFF. The CDR3 bases are TGTGCCACCAGCAGAGAGGTTTCCGGGGAGCTGTTTTTT.

The chain joins TRBV7-8 to TRBJ2-7; 11 bases fit TRBD2. V trimming: 3 bases; J trimming: 5 bases; junction bases outside the gene matches: 3. Looked up from germline, CDR1 is SGHVS and CDR2 is FQNEAQ. The CDR3 has 14 amino acids. CDR3 sequence: CASSFTSGSHEQYF. The CDR3 DNA is TGTGCCAGCAGCTTTACTAGCGGGAGTCACGAGCAGTACTTC.

On this clone: Other DNA sequences within the sample encode an identical CDR3. The chain links TRBV5-4 to TRBJ2-5; D tentatively fits TRBD1 or TRBD2 (7 bases each). Trimming removed 4 bases from V and 1 base from J, with 14 bases in between. Germline loops: CDR1 SGHNT, CDR2 YYREEE (reference sequence). CDR3 length: 15 amino acids. Here the CDR3 reads CASSPRGGSQETQYF. CDR3 sequence (DNA): TGTGCCAGCAGCCCCAGGGGGGGGTCCCAAGAGACCCAGTACTTC. The full variable domain, rest sourced from reference TRBV5-4 and TRBJ2-5, is ETGVTQSPTHLIKTRGQQVTLRCSSQSGHNTVSWYQQALGQGPQFIFQYYREEENGRGNFPPRFSGLQFPNYSSELNVNALELDDSALYLCASSPRGGSQETQYFGPGTRLLVL.

The V call is TRBV4-3, the J call TRBJ1-1, with D maybe TRBD1 (6 bases). V lost 2 bases, J lost 1 base, and 11 bases lay in between. Germline V gene data show CDR1 as LGHNA and CDR2 as YSLEER. The CDR3 spans 15 residues. CDR3 region: CASSQPGQTNTEAFF. CDR3 nucleotides: TGCGCCAGCAGCCAACCGGGACAAACGAACACTGAAGCTTTCTTT.

This clone was counted a single time. The J gene is TRBJ1-5, the V gene TRBV25-1, with 9 bases fitting TRBD1. The germline gives CDR1 MGHDK, CDR2 SYGVNS. With V trimmed by 7 bases and J by 1 base, 2 bases remained unmatched. This CDR3 region has 14 residues. This CDR3 reads CASTGTGSNQPQHF. The DNA of the CDR3 is TGTGCCAGCACAGGGACAGGGAGCAATCAGCCCCAGCATTTT.

CDR3 region: CASSLSVVLAGGPAQYF. For the CDR3, the DNA is TGTGCCAGCAGCTTATCAGTGGTCTTAGCGGGAGGGCCAGCGCAGTATTTT. V usage is TRBV5-6 and J usage is TRBJ2-3, with 11 bases fitting TRBD2. Germline CDR1 SGHDT, CDR2 YYEEEE. V dropped 2 bases and J dropped 10; count of bases not matched to a gene: 15. CDR3 length equals 17 residues. The full variable domain, in which reference TRBV5-6 and TRBJ2-3 provide the parts outside the CDR3, is DAGVTQSPTHLIKTRGQQVTLRCSPKSGHDTVSWYQQALGQGPQFIFQYYEEEERQRGNFPDRFSGHQFPNYSSELNVNALLLGDSALYLCASSLSVVLAGGPAQYFGPGTRLTVL.

A word on this clone: Other DNA sequences in the sample encode the same CDR3. This chain links TRBV27 with TRBJ2-5; the D gene is possibly TRBD2 (6 bases). The germline V gene encodes CDR1 MNHEY and CDR2 SMNVEV (reference sequence). The CDR3 is 13 residues long. V lost 6 bases, J lost 5 bases, and 13 bases lay in between. The CDR3 bases are TGTGCCAGCAGCCTTAGCGGAGCGGAGACCCAGTACTTC. Protein: CASSLSGAETQYF.

The V call is TRBV2, the J call TRBJ2-4; tentatively, D is TRBD2 (6 bases). The CDR3 sequence is 18 residues long. The V end was cut by 6 bases, the J end by 5 bases, with 26 bases between. Germline-derived CDR1 and CDR2 are SNHLY and FYNNEI. The CDR3 nucleotides are TGTGCCAGCAGGAACCCTCTTGGGCGGGGAACCGCCCAAAACATTCAGTACTTC. It codes for CASRNPLGRGTAQNIQYF.

The CDR3 is CASHTLGQGSGEQYF. The CDR3 DNA follows: TGTGCCAGCCACACCCTAGGACAGGGGAGTGGTGAGCAGTACTTC. The chain links TRBV28 to TRBJ2-7; TRBD1 aligns across 9 bases. Germline V gene lookup returns CDR1 MDHEN and CDR2 SYDVKM. V lost 8 bases to trimming and J lost 7 bases; unmatched junction nucleotides: 15. The CDR3 consists of 15 residues.

The chain links TRBV7-2 to TRBJ1-1, with D maybe TRBD1 (6 bases). Per the germline V gene, CDR1 is SGHTA and CDR2 is FQGNSA. The length of the CDR3 is 15 residues. V dropped 1 base and J dropped 4 bases, with 13 bases sitting between them. The CDR3 region is CASSLVSGAGTEAFF. The CDR3 nucleotides read TGTGCCAGCAGCTTAGTTTCGGGGGCGGGCACTGAAGCTTTCTTT.

The rearrangement joins TRBV29-1 to TRBJ1-1; 10 positions agree with TRBD1. With V trimmed by 7 bases and J by 7 bases, 15 bases remained unmatched. The CDR3 runs 15 residues. CDR1 SQVTM and CDR2 ANQGSEA come from the germline V gene. The CDR3 reads CSAWSGDRGLSEAFF. DNA of the CDR3: TGCAGCGCCTGGTCGGGGGACAGGGGACTGAGTGAAGCTTTCTTT.